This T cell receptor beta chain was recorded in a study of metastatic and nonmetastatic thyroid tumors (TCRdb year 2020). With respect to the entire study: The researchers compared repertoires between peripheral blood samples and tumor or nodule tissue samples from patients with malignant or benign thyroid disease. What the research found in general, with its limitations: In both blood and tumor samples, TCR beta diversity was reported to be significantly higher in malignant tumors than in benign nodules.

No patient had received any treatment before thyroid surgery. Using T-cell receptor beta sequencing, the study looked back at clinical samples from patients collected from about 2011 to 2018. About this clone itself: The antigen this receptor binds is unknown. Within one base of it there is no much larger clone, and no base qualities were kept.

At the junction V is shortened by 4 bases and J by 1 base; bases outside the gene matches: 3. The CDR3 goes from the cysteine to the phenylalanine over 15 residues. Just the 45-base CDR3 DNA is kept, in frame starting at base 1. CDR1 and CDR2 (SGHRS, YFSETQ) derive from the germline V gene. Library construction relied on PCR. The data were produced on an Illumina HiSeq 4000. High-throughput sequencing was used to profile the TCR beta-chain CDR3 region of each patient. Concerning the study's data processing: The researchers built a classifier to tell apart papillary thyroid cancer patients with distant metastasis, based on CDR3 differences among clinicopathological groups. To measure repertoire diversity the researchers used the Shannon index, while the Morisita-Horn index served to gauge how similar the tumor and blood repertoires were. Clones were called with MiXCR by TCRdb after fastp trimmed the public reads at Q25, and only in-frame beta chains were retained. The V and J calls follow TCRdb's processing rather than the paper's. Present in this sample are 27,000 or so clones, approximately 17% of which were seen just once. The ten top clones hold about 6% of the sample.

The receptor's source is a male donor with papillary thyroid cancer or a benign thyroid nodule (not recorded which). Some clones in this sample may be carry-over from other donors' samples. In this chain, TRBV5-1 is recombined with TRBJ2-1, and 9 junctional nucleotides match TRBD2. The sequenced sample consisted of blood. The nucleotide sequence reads TGCGCCAGCAGCACTACTAGCGGGTCCTACAATGAGCAGTTCTTC. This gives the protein CASSTTSGSYNEQFF. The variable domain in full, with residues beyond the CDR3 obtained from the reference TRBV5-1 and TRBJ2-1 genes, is KAGVTQTPRYLIKTRGQQVTLSCSPISGHRSVSWYQQTPGQGLQFLFEYFSETQRNKGNFPGRFSGRQFSNSRSEMNVSTLELGDSALYLCASSTTSGSYNEQFFGPGTRLTVL.